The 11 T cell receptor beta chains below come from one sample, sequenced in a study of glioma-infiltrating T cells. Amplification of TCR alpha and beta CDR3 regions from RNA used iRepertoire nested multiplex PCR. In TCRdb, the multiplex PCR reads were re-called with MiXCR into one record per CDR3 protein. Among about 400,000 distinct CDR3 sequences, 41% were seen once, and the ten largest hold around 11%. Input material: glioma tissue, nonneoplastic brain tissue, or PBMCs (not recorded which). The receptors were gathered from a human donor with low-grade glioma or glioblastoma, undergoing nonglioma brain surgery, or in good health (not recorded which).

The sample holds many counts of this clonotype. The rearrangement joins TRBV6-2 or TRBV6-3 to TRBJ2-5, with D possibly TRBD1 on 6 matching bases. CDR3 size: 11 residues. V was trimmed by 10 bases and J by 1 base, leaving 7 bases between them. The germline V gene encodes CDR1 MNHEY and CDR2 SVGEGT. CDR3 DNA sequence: TGTGCCACGGACAGCCAAGAGACCCAGTACTTC. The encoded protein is CATDSQETQYF.

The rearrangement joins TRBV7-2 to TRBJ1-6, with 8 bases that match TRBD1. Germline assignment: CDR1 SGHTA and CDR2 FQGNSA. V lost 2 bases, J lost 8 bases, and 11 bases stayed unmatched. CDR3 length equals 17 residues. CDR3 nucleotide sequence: TGTGCCAGCAGCTTATGGGCAGGGGGCTATAATGATTCACCCCTCCACTTT. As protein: CASSLWAGGYNDSPLHF.

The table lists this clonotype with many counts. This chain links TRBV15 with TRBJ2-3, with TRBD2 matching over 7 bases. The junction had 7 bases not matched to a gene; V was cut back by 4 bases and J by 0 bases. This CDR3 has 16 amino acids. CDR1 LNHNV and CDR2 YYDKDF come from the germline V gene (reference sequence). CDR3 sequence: CATSTIGRSSTDTQYF. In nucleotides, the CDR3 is TGTGCCACCAGCACGATCGGGAGGAGCAGCACAGATACGCAGTATTTT.

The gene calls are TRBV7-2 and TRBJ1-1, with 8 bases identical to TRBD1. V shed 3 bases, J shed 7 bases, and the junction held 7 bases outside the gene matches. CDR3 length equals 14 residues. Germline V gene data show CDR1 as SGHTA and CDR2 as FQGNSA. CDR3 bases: TGTGCCAGCAGCTTGAGACAGGGGACGAATGAAGCTTTCTTT. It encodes CASSLRQGTNEAFF.

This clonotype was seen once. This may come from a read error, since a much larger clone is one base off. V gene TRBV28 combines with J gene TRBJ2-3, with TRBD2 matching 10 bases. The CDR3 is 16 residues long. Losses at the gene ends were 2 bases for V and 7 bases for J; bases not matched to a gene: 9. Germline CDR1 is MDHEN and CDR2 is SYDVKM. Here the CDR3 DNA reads TGTGCCAGCAGTTTACCCAGCGGGAGGGACGGAAATACGCAGTATTTT. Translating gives CASSLPSGRDGNTQYF.

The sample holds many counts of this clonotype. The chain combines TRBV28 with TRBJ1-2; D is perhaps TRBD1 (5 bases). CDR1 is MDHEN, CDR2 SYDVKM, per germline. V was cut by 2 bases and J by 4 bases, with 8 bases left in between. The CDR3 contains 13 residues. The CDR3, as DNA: TGTGCCAGCAGTTTAGGGGGGAGCTATGGCTACACCTTC. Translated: CASSLGGSYGYTF.

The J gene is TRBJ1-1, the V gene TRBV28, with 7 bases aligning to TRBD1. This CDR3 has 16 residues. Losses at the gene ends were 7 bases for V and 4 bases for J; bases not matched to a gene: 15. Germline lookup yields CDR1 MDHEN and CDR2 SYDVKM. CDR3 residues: CASILPGGDRVTEAFF. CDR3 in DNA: TGTGCCAGCATTTTGCCAGGGGGGGATCGGGTCACTGAAGCTTTCTTT.

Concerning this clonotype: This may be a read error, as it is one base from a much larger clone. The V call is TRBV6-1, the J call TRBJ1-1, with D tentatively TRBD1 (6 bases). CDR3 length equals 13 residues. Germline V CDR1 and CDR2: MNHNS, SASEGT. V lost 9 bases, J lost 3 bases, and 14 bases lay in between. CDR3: CASERGTDTEAFF. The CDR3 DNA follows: TGTGCCAGTGAGAGGGGGACGGACACTGAAGCTTTCTTT.

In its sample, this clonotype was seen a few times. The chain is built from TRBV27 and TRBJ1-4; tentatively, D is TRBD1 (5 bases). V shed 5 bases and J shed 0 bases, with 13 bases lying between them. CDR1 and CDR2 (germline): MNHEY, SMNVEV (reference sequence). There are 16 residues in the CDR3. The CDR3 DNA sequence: TGTGCCAGCAGTCCGTGGGACTCCGCAACTAATGAAAAACTGTTTTTT. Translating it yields CASSPWDSATNEKLFF.

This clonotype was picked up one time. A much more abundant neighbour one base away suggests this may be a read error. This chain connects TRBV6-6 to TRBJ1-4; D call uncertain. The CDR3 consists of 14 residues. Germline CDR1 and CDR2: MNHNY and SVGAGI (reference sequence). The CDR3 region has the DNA TGTGCCAGCAGTTTGTACGGTACAAATGAAGAACTGTTTTTT. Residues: CASSLYGTNEELFF.

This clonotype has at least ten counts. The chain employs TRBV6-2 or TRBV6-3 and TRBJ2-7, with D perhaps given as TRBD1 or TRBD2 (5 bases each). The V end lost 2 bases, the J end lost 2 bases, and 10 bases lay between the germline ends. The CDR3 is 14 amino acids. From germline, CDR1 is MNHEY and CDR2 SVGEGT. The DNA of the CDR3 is TGTGCCAGCAGTTACGGGGACGGTACCTACGAGCAGTACTTC. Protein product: CASSYGDGTYEQYF.